A selection of T cell receptor beta chains follows, all from one sample in a study of blood T cell repertoires in COVID-19. Measured with immunoSEQ multiplex PCR; TCRdb has only the in-frame clones, and not every one. The sample carries hundreds of thousands of clones, roughly 90% recorded once. Sequencing used peripheral blood. The source of these receptors is a man in his forties with acute or convalescent COVID-19. Both conserved end residues are part of each CDR3. Fields, in order: CDR3 protein, D gene, V gene, J gene. A D gene is named only where the DNA matches it firmly.

CDR3 protein: CASSSRETQYF
D gene: -
V gene: TRBV5-1
J gene: TRBJ2-5

CDR3 protein: CASSQQGSTQYF
D gene: -
V gene: TRBV2
J gene: TRBJ2-3

CDR3 protein: CASSYSRTAGNTIYF
D gene: -
V gene: TRBV6-5
J gene: TRBJ1-3

CDR3 protein: CASDKLGGRASTPLHF
D gene: -
V gene: TRBV2
J gene: TRBJ1-6

CDR3 protein: CASSQVGGGGYNEQFF
D gene: -
V gene: TRBV4-2
J gene: TRBJ2-1

CDR3 protein: CASSIRGRDTEAFF
D gene: -
V gene: TRBV27
J gene: TRBJ1-1

CDR3 protein: CASSSVLSRNTIYF
D gene: -
V gene: TRBV19
J gene: TRBJ1-3

CDR3 protein: CASSRSGGNQLHEQYF
D gene: TRBD2
V gene: TRBV6-6
J gene: TRBJ2-7

CDR3 protein: CARSLPPRSGSNNEQFF
D gene: -
V gene: TRBV7-5
J gene: TRBJ2-1

CDR3 protein: CASSSPGRSYEQYF
D gene: TRBD2
V gene: TRBV6-5
J gene: TRBJ2-7

CDR3 protein: CASRQGGYTF
D gene: TRBD1
V gene: TRBV28
J gene: TRBJ1-2

CDR3 protein: CASSKGQGVNTGELFF
D gene: TRBD1
V gene: TRBV4-1
J gene: TRBJ2-2

CDR3 protein: CASSHLIRAGFNSNEQFF
D gene: TRBD2
V gene: TRBV5-6
J gene: TRBJ2-1

CDR3 protein: CASSVGRGDGYTF
D gene: TRBD1
V gene: TRBV2
J gene: TRBJ1-2

CDR3 protein: CASNSHRVTNEKLFF
D gene: -
V gene: TRBV19
J gene: TRBJ1-4

CDR3 protein: CASSQANLAGTDTQYF
D gene: TRBD2
V gene: TRBV14
J gene: TRBJ2-3